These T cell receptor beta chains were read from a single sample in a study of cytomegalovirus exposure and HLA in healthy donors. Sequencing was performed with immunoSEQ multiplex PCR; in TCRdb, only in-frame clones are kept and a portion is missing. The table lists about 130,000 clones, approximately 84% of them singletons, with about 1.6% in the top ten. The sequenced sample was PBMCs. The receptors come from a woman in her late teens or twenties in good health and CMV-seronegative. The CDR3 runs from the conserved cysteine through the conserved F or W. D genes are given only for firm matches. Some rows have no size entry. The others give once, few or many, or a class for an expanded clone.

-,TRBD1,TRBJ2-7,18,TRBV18,TGTGCCAGCTCCCCCCCTCGGCGGGACAGGAGGAACACCTACGAGCAGTACTTC,CASSPPRRDRRNTYEQYF
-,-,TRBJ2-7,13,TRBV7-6,TGTGCCAGCAGCGCGCACTATTCCTACGAGCAGTACTTC,CASSAHYSYEQYF
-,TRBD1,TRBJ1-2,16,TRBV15,TGTGCCACCAGCAGATTAACTGCAACAGGGGTAGGGGGCTACACCTTC,CATSRLTATGVGGYTF
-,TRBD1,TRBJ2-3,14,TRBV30,TGTGCCGGAGCACAGGGGGCTCATGAAGATACGCAGTATTTT,CAGAQGAHEDTQYF
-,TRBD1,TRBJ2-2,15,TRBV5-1,TGCGCCAGCAGCTGGGACAGGGATAACACCGGGGAGCTGTTTTTT,CASSWDRDNTGELFF
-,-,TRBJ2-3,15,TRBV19,TGTGCCAGTAGTCCCCGGGCAGGGAGGCCAGATACGCAGTATTTT,CASSPRAGRPDTQYF
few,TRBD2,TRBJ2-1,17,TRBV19,TGTGCCAGTAGTATAGACATCGGACTAGCGTTCAGCAATGAGCAGTTCTTC,CASSIDIGLAFSNEQFF
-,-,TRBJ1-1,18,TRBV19,TGTGCCAGTAGTACCTGGGCCCCAAAGACAGTGTTTGACACTGAAGCTTTCTTT,CASSTWAPKTVFDTEAFF
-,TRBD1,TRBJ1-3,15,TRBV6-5,TGTGCCAGCAGTTCGGACAGGCTGGCTGGAAACACCATATATTTT,CASSSDRLAGNTIYF
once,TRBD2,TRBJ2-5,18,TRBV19,TGTGCCAGTAGTACCTGGACTAGCGGGAGGGCAACGAAAGAGACCCAGTACTTC,CASSTWTSGRATKETQYF
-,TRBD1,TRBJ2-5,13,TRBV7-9,TGTGCCAGCTTGGACAGGGGCCAAGAGACCCAGTACTTC,CASLDRGQETQYF
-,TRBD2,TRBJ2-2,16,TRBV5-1,TGCGCCAGCAGCTGGCTCTCGAGCGGGAGGACCGGGGAGCTGTTTTTT,CASSWLSSGRTGELFF
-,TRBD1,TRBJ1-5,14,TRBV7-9,TGTGCCAGCAGCTCGGGACAGAATAATCAGCCCCAGCATTTT,CASSSGQNNQPQHF
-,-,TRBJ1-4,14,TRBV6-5,TGTGCCAGCAGTTACTCGAAAGGGGGTGAAAAACTGTTTTTT,CASSYSKGGEKLFF
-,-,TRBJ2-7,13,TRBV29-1,TGCAGCGGCGCACAGGGTATGGACTACGAGCAGTACTTC,CSGAQGMDYEQYF
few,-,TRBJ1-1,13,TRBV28,TGTGCCAGCAGTTTTAAGGCAGGGCGAGGAGCTTTCTTT,CASSFKAGRGAFF
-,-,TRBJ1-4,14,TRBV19,TGTGCCAGTAGACCAGGGGTGGCTGGCGAAAAACTGTTTTTT,CASRPGVAGEKLFF
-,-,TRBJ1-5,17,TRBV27,TGTGCCAGCAGTTTATCAGGGGTGTACGGGAGCAATCAGCCCCAGCATTTT,CASSLSGVYGSNQPQHF
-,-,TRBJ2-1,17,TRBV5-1,TGCGCCAGCAGCTTGGCGGTAGGAGGGACCGTGGGTAATGAGCAGTTCTTC,CASSLAVGGTVGNEQFF
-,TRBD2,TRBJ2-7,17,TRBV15,TGTGCCACCAGCAGCCAAATTTGGGGACTAGCGGAATACGAGCAGTACTTC,CATSSQIWGLAEYEQYF
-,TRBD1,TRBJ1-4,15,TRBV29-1,TGCAGCGTCGGAAACAGGGGCGGCCCTAATGAAAAACTGTTTTTT,CSVGNRGGPNEKLFF
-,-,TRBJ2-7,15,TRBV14,TGTGCCAGCAGCCAAGAAGGCAGGGGATTCCTCGAGCAGTACTTC,CASSQEGRGFLEQYF
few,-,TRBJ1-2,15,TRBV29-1,TGCAGCGTTGAACCCGCCGGGAGGGGAGTATATGGCTACACCTTC,CSVEPAGRGVYGYTF
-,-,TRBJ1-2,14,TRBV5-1,TGCGCCTCCTACCTTGGACAGCCGGGCTATGGCTACACCTTC,CASYLGQPGYGYTF
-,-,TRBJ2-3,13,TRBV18,TGTGCCAGCTCGGCGAGGGACACAGATACGCAGTATTTT,CASSARDTDTQYF
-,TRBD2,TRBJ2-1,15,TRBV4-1,TGCGCCAGCAGCCCGGTTCGGACTAGCGGCAATGAGCAGTTCTTC,CASSPVRTSGNEQFF
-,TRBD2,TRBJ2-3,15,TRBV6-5,TGTGCCAGCAGCAAGACTAGCGGGAGGGCCGGCACGCAGTATTTT,CASSKTSGRAGTQYF
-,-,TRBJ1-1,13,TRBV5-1,TGCGCCAGCAGCTTGGCCGCGGACACTGAAGCTTTCTTT,CASSLAADTEAFF
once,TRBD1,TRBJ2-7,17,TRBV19,TGTGCCAGTAGTATAAGTGCTGGGGGCACAGGGGGCTACGAGCAGTACTTC,CASSISAGGTGGYEQYF
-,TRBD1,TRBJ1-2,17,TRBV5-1,TGCGCCAGCAGCCGAGGGGACAGTTCCAACCTCAACTATGGCTACACCTTC,CASSRGDSSNLNYGYTF
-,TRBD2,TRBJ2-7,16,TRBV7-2,TGTGCCAGCAGCTCAGTACTTCTAGCGGGAATCCACGAGCAGTACTTC,CASSSVLLAGIHEQYF
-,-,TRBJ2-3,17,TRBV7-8,TGTGTCAGCAGCTTAAGCCCCACACACAGAGACCCAGATACGCAGTATTTT,CVSSLSPTHRDPDTQYF
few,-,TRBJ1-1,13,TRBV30,TGTGCCTGGAGTCCTCAGGGTAACACTGAAGCTTTCTTT,CAWSPQGNTEAFF
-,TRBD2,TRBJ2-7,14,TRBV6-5,TGTGCCAGCAGCCGGGGGGGCGTTATTTACGAGCAGTACTTC,CASSRGGVIYEQYF
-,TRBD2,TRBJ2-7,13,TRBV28,TGTGCCAGCAGAGCGGGAGGGCCTTACGAGCAGTACTTC,CASRAGGPYEQYF
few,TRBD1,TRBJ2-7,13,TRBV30,TGTGCCTGGAGTACGACAGGGCTCGACGAGCAGTACTTC,CAWSTTGLDEQYF
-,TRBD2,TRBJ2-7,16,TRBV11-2,TGTGCCAGCAGACTAGCGGGAGGGATCGGATCCTACGAGCAGTACTTC,CASRLAGGIGSYEQYF
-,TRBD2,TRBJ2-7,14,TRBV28,TGTGCCAGCACCGTGGGAGGGCTCACCTACGAGCAGTACTTC,CASTVGGLTYEQYF
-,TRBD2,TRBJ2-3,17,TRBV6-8,TGTGCCAGCGGCGGGCGGGGATGGCGGGAGCCCACAGATACGCAGTATTTT,CASGGRGWREPTDTQYF
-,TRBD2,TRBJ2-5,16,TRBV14,TGTGCCAGCAGCCAAGATCTGGAAGCGGGACGGGAGACCCAGTACTTC,CASSQDLEAGRETQYF
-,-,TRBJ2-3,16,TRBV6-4,TGTGCCAGCAGTGACTCTGGCGGGCCTAGCACAGATACGCAGTATTTT,CASSDSGGPSTDTQYF
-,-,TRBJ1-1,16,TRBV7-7,TGTGCCAGCAGCTTAGGGCAGGGGAAGGTGAACACTGAAGCTTTCTTT,CASSLGQGKVNTEAFF
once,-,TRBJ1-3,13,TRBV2,TGTGCCAGCAGTGCAGGGGCTGGAAACACCATATATTTT,CASSAGAGNTIYF
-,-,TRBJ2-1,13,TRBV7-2,TGTGCCAGCAGCCCGGCCGGGTACAATGAGCAGTTCTTC,CASSPAGYNEQFF
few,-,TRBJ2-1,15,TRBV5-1,TGCGCCAGCAGCCCTCTGAACAGCCGGATGGATGAGCAGTTCTTC,CASSPLNSRMDEQFF